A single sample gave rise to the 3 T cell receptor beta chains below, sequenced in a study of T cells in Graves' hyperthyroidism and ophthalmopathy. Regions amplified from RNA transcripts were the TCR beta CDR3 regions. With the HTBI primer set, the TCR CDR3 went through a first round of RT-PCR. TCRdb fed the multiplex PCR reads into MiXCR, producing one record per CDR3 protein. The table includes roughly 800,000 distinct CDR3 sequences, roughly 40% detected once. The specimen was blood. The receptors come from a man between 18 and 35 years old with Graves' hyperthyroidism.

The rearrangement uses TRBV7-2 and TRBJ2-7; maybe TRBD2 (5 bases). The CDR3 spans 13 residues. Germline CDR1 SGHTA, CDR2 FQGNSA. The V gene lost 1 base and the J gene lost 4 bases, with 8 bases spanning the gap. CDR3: CASSLERRYEQYF. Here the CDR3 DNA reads TGTGCCAGCAGCTTAGAGCGGAGATACGAGCAGTACTTC.

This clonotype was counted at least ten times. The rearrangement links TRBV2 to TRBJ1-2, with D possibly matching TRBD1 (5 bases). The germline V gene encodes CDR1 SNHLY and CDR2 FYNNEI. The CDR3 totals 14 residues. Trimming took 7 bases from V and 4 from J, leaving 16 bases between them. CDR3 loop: CASTLGLPLYGYTF. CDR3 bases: TGTGCCAGCACCTTGGGACTTCCTCTCTATGGCTACACCTTC.

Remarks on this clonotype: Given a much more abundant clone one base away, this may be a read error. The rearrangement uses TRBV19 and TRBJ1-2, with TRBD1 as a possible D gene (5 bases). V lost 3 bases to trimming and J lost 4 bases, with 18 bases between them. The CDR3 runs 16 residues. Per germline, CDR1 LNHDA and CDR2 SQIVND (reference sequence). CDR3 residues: CASSMTASPTLYGYTF. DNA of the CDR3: TGTGCCAGTAGTATGACAGCCTCTCCCACTCTCTATGGCTACACCTTC.